The subject of this entry is one TCR beta chain. The assay was immunoSEQ multiplex PCR, and TCRdb's table has in-frame clones only and misses some. The sample consists of 130,000 or so clones, about nine tenths of them appearing once. These data belong to a study of control samples from healthy donors and cancer patients. Germline V gives CDR1 SGHTA, CDR2 FQGNSA. V lost 2 bases and J lost 6; bases outside the gene matches: 11. The CDR3 loop spans 17 amino acids. The TCR sequence derives from a woman aged 50 to 60 in good health. The gene calls are TRBV7-2 and TRBJ2-1, with 9 bases aligning to TRBD1. The sample taken for sequencing was blood. This chain's CDR3 is CASSLPMFGTGFNEQFF. In DNA form, the CDR3 reads TGTGCCAGCAGCTTACCCATGTTTGGGACAGGGTTCAATGAGCAGTTCTTC.